This T cell receptor (beta chain) was retrieved from a study of blood T cell repertoires in COVID-19. Study details: PBMCs, B-cell-depleted T cells, or T cells provided the cDNA or gDNA that made up the material.

Germline V CDR1 and CDR2: SGHRS, YFSETQ. The junction had 9 bases not matched to a gene; V was cut back by 0 bases and J by 10 bases. The CDR3 is made up of 15 amino acids. Original methodology: It was from reference gene primer amplification that nucleated cell counts were estimated. The method was immunoSEQ multiplex PCR; TCRdb's version includes in-frame clones alone and lacks a portion of them. Clone size and the V and J calls come from that table; the DNA yielded D and trimming. The sample carries roughly 170,000 clones, roughly 78% recorded once. The source material was peripheral blood. This TCR came from a woman aged 55-70 years with COVID-19, enrolled during active disease. The J gene is TRBJ1-1, the V gene TRBV5-1; 10 nucleotides align to TRBD1. CDR3 protein: CASSLGDRGRGGAFF. CDR3 nucleotide sequence: TGCGCCAGCAGCTTGGGAGACAGGGGGCGCGGGGGAGCTTTCTTT.